Each of the 5 T cell receptor beta chains below was sequenced from the same sample in a study of T cells in Graves' hyperthyroidism and ophthalmopathy. The TCR beta CDR3 regions underwent amplification using RNA transcripts as the source. First-round RT-PCR with HTBI primers amplified the TCR CDR3 region. TCRdb itself ran the multiplex PCR reads through MiXCR, one entry per CDR3 protein. The sample lists more than 550,000 distinct CDR3 sequences, about 17% occurring once. Sequenced input: blood. These receptors were collected from a woman aged 45-59 years with Graves' hyperthyroidism that later progressed to Graves' ophthalmopathy.

The table lists this clonotype with many counts. V gene TRBV3-1 combines with J gene TRBJ1-1; no clear D gene. Germline CDR1 is LGHDT and CDR2 is YNNKEL (reference sequence). Between the trimmed V and J ends, which lost 4 bases and 3 bases, there was a span of 12 bases. This CDR3 comprises 14 residues. CDR3 nucleotides: TGTGCCAGCAGCCGCCGGTCCCTTGACACTGAAGCTTTCTTT. It translates to CASSRRSLDTEAFF.

The chain has TRBV6-2 or TRBV6-3 and TRBJ2-7, with TRBD1 identical over 7 bases. CDR1 MNHEY and CDR2 SVGEGT come from the germline V gene. V shed 7 bases, J shed 2 bases, and the junction held 5 bases outside the gene matches. This CDR3 spans 13 amino acids. CDR3 nucleotide sequence: TGTGCCAGCACCGGGGACAGCGCCTACGAGCAGTACTTC. Translation: CASTGDSAYEQYF.

This clonotype was recorded at least ten times. The chain combines TRBV3-1 with TRBJ1-4; D is ambiguous. Deletions cut 1 base from V and 10 bases from J, with 7 bases between. The germline V gene encodes CDR1 LGHDT and CDR2 YNNKEL (reference sequence). This CDR3 spans 12 amino acids. The CDR3 DNA sequence: TGTGCCAGCAGCCAAGGGGCTGGAAAACTGTTTTTT. It translates to CASSQGAGKLFF.

The chain combines TRBV30 with TRBJ2-5, with TRBD2 matching 7 bases. Looked up from germline, CDR1 is GTSNPN and CDR2 is SVGIG (reference sequence). CDR3 length equals 14 residues. V shed 3 bases, J shed 5 bases, and the junction held 9 bases outside the gene matches. CDR3 in DNA: TGTGCCTGGAGGATCGGGGGGAGAAGGGAGACCCAGTACTTC. Its protein is CAWRIGGRRETQYF.

This clonotype has at least ten counts. V and J are TRBV12-3 or TRBV12-4 and TRBJ2-7, with D unresolved. This CDR3 is built from 11 residues. V was cut by 6 bases and J by 7 bases, with 10 bases left in between. CDR3 sequence reads: CASSHTREQYF. CDR3 nucleotides: TGTGCCAGCAGCCATACAAGGGAGCAGTACTTC.